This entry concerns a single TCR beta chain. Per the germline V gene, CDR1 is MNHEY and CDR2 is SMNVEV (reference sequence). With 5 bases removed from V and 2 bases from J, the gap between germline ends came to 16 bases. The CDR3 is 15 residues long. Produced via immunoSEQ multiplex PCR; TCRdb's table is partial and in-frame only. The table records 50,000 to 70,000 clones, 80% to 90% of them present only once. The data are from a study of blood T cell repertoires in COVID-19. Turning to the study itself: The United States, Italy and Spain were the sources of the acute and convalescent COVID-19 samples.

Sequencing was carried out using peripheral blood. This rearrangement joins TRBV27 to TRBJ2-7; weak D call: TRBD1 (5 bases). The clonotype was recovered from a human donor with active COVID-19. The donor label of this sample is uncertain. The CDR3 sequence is CASSQGWGIAYEQYF. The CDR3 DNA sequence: TGTGCCAGCAGTCAGGGATGGGGCATAGCCTACGAGCAGTACTTC.